This T cell receptor (beta chain) was recovered during a study of OX40 agonist ivuxolimab in advanced cancers. TCRdb's table, derived via immunoSEQ multiplex PCR, lists solely in-frame clones and lacks some. The profile shows roughly 39,000 clones, 70% to 90% of them singletons. The CDR3 is 15 amino acids. The germline V gene encodes CDR1 MNHEY and CDR2 SMNVEV (reference sequence). The junction had 10 bases not matched to a gene; V was cut back by 3 bases and J by 9 bases. This clonotype originated in an adult with an advanced solid tumor such as melanoma, head and neck, liver or kidney cancer. Sequenced material: CD4+ or CD8+ T cells sorted from blood, taken in a trial of the OX40 agonist ivuxolimab. The chain joins TRBV27 to TRBJ2-1; 8 nucleotides match TRBD2. The CDR3 DNA follows: TGTGCCAGCAGTTTTGTCGGGAGGGGGGGGGCTGAGCAGTTCTTC. Amino acids: CASSFVGRGGAEQFF.